This passage covers 21 T cell receptor beta chains from one sample sequenced in a study of cytomegalovirus exposure and HLA in healthy donors. The PCR was carried out with 60 Vbeta primers and 13 Jbeta primers. TCRdb's copy holds only in-frame clones and misses some; the assay was immunoSEQ multiplex PCR. This table holds around 150,000 clones, roughly 80% found once. Sequencing used PBMCs. These receptors originate from a female donor in good health and CMV-seronegative.

This rearrangement joins TRBV4-2 to TRBJ2-7; D unclear. The V gene lost 0 bases and the J gene lost 2 bases, with 14 bases spanning the gap. Germline-derived CDR1 and CDR2 are LGHNA and YNFKEQ. The CDR3 has 16 amino acids. CDR3: CASSQDWQAPPYEQYF. The CDR3 DNA is TGTGCCAGCAGCCAAGATTGGCAGGCGCCTCCCTACGAGCAGTACTTC.

The rearrangement uses TRBV14 and TRBJ1-1; no clear D. From germline, CDR1 is SGHDN and CDR2 FVKESK. Trimming stripped 5 bases from V and 0 bases from J, with 10 bases between. The CDR3 loop spans 14 amino acids. The CDR3 loop is CASSAGLLNTEAFF. For the CDR3, the DNA is TGTGCCAGCAGCGCCGGACTGCTGAACACTGAAGCTTTCTTT.

V and J are TRBV6-5 and TRBJ1-5, with D hard to call. The CDR3 covers 15 residues. Germline assignment: CDR1 MNHEY and CDR2 SVGAGI. V was pared by 0 bases and J by 3 bases, with 9 bases between. The CDR3, as DNA: TGTGCCAGCAGTTACTCCCTAGGCTCCAATCAGCCCCAGCATTTT. This sequence encodes CASSYSLGSNQPQHF.

J is TRBJ2-7 and V is TRBV9; 10 positions agree with TRBD1. J lost 6 bases, V lost 3 bases, and 3 bases had no gene match. Germline CDR1 is SGDLS and CDR2 is YYNGEE. This CDR3 is built from 13 residues. CDR3 DNA: TGTGCCAGCAGCGCGGGACAGGGGACCGAGCAGTACTTC. This sequence encodes CASSAGQGTEQYF.

This sequence joins TRBV11-1 and TRBJ2-5; D is possibly TRBD1 (5 bases). Trimming cost V 5 bases and J 7 bases, with 14 bases left between them. CDR1 SGHAT and CDR2 FQDESV come from the germline V gene (reference sequence). The CDR3 extends over 13 amino acids. The CDR3 here is CASSPVNRRTQYF. The CDR3 DNA is TGTGCCAGCAGCCCAGTGAACAGGCGGACCCAGTACTTC. The full variable domain, with the rest looked up from reference TRBV11-1 and TRBJ2-5, is EAEVAQSPRYKITEKSQAVAFWCDPISGHATLYWYRQILGQGPELLVQFQDESVVDDSQLPKDRFSAERLKGVDSTLKIQPAELGDSAMYLCASSPVNRRTQYFGPGTRLLVL.

The V call is TRBV19, the J call TRBJ2-2, with D tentatively TRBD2 (6 bases). Germline V gene data show CDR1 as LNHDA and CDR2 as SQIVND (reference sequence). Trimming removed 7 bases at V and 1 base at J, with 16 bases between. This CDR3 spans 16 amino acids. The CDR3 sequence is CASTPSRTKNTGELFF. In nucleotides, the CDR3 is TGTGCCAGTACCCCTAGCAGGACTAAGAACACCGGGGAGCTGTTTTTT.

The gene calls are TRBV5-1 and TRBJ1-2; D might be TRBD1 (5 bases). Germline lookup yields CDR1 SGHRS and CDR2 YFSETQ. Trimming left V 0 bases short and J 1 base short, with 10 bases between. This CDR3 region has 15 residues. This chain's CDR3 is CASSLGVGVNYGYTF. CDR3 coding DNA: TGCGCCAGCAGCTTGGGCGTAGGGGTTAACTATGGCTACACCTTC.

The CDR3 DNA follows: TGCGCCAGCAGCTCCGATAGGGGAGGAACCGGGGAGCTGTTTTTT. This sequence encodes CASSSDRGGTGELFF. The rearrangement joins TRBV5-1 to TRBJ2-2; D is possibly TRBD2 (6 bases). This CDR3 is built from 15 residues. The V gene's germline CDR1 is SGHRS and CDR2 YFSETQ. V lost 3 bases and J 5 bases, leaving 14 bases between the germline ends.

V usage is TRBV9 and J usage is TRBJ2-1; possible D gene TRBD2, 5 bases. The CDR3 runs 14 residues. Germline CDR1 and CDR2: SGDLS and YYNGEE. Trimming shortened V by 3 bases and J by 8 bases, and 15 bases separated the two germline ends. The CDR3 nucleotides read TGTGCCAGCAGCGCCTATCCCGGGGTGTATGAGCAGTTCTTC. It codes for CASSAYPGVYEQFF.

This chain joins TRBV5-6 and TRBJ2-7; weak D call: TRBD1 (5 bases). In germline, CDR1 is SGHDT, CDR2 YYEEEE. This CDR3 is 14 amino acids long. Trimming took 5 bases from V and 9 from J, leaving 21 bases between them. In DNA form, the CDR3 reads TGTGCCAGCAGGCGCAGGGCCCTGAAACTGAGGCAGTACTTC. It translates to CASRRRALKLRQYF. The full variable domain, its missing parts supplied by reference TRBV5-6 and TRBJ2-7, is DAGVTQSPTHLIKTRGQQVTLRCSPKSGHDTVSWYQQALGQGPQFIFQYYEEEERQRGNFPDRFSGHQFPNYSSELNVNALLLGDSALYLCASRRRALKLRQYFGPGTRLTVT.

The chain carries TRBV30 and TRBJ1-6; TRBD1 might be the D (6 bases). The CDR3 extends over 16 amino acids. The germline CDR1 and CDR2 sequences are GTSNPN and SVGIG (reference sequence). The V end was cut by 3 bases, the J end by 1 base, with 13 bases between. The CDR3 DNA is TGTGCCTGGAGGGGCCCAGGGGCTTCCTATAATTCACCCCTCCACTTT. Amino acids: CAWRGPGASYNSPLHF.

This sequence joins TRBV19 and TRBJ2-1, with 12 bases fitting TRBD2. The CDR3 runs 16 residues. V was clipped by 4 bases and J by 8 bases; unmatched bases: 9. CDR1 and CDR2 (germline): LNHDA, SQIVND (reference sequence). The CDR3 loop reads CASSTRLAGVLHEQFF. The CDR3 DNA sequence: TGTGCCAGTAGTACTCGACTAGCGGGGGTTCTGCATGAGCAGTTCTTC.

The rearrangement joins TRBV6-6 to TRBJ2-5; 9 nucleotides line up with TRBD2. J lost 4 bases, V lost 6 bases, and 6 bases had no gene match. The CDR3 extends over 14 amino acids. Germline-derived CDR1 and CDR2 are MNHNY and SVGAGI (reference sequence). CDR3 bases: TGTGCCAGCAGCCCGGCGGGGGGGCGAGAGACCCAGTACTTC. Its protein is CASSPAGGRETQYF.

The chain uses TRBV10-2 and TRBJ2-1, with 8 bases that match TRBD2. The CDR3 is 14 residues long. CDR1 and CDR2 from the germline V gene are WSHSY and SAAADI. With 4 bases clipped from V and 4 bases from J, the junction kept 3 bases outside the gene matches. CDR3 DNA sequence: TGCGCCAGCAGTGCGACTAGCGTATACAATGAGCAGTTCTTC. It yields the protein CASSATSVYNEQFF.

V is TRBV5-1 and J is TRBJ2-7, with 7 nucleotides matching TRBD1. CDR1 is SGHRS and CDR2 is YFSETQ in the germline V gene. Germline trimming cut 5 bases from V and 4 bases from J; bases unmatched to any gene: 6. This CDR3 has 13 residues. In DNA, the CDR3 is TGCGCCAGCAGTTCGGGACAGAGGTACGAGCAGTACTTC. Its protein is CASSSGQRYEQYF.

The chain combines TRBV19 with TRBJ2-3; 9 bases match TRBD1. This CDR3 contains 14 residues. Germline assignment: CDR1 LNHDA and CDR2 SQIVND (reference sequence). The junction had 1 base not matched to a gene; V was cut back by 3 bases and J by 3 bases. CDR3 nucleotides: TGTGCCAGTAGTATGGGACAGGGAACAGATACGCAGTATTTT. Amino acids: CASSMGQGTDTQYF.

The chain joins TRBV6-5 to TRBJ1-6, with a weak D call TRBD1 (6 bases). The CDR3 is 12 amino acids. Germline values: CDR1 MNHEY, CDR2 SVGAGI. The V end lost 5 bases, the J end lost 14 bases, and 13 bases lay between the germline ends. CDR3 amino acids: CASSNDRLALHF. The CDR3 DNA reads as TGTGCCAGCAGTAACGACAGGCTGGCCCTCCACTTT.

V gene TRBV9 combines with J gene TRBJ2-1, with 12 positions matching TRBD2. Germline CDR1 reads SGDLS; CDR2 reads YYNGEE. This CDR3 has 18 amino acids. The V and J ends lost 4 bases and 7 bases, in that order; junction bases with no gene match: 15. The CDR3 DNA is TGTGCCAGCAGCCCCCGGCTAGCGGGGGGGCCGGTCAGTAATGAGCAGTTCTTC. Protein sequence: CASSPRLAGGPVSNEQFF.

The rearrangement links TRBV30 to TRBJ2-2, with 7 bases aligning to TRBD1. CDR1 and CDR2 (germline): GTSNPN, SVGIG (reference sequence). The CDR3 has 14 residues. J was trimmed by 4 bases and V by 2 bases; bases with no gene match: 4. The CDR3 nucleotides are TGTGCCTGGAGTCCGAACAGGGGCACCGGGGAGCTGTTTTTT. Protein: CAWSPNRGTGELFF.

V and J are TRBV11-3 and TRBJ2-4, with D hard to call. This CDR3 comprises 14 residues. V lost 5 bases and J 7 bases, leaving 15 bases between the germline ends. Germline CDR1 reads SGHNT; CDR2 reads YENEEA. In DNA, the CDR3 is TGTGCCAGCAGCCCAACGTCAGAAACGAACATTCAGTACTTC. This gives the protein CASSPTSETNIQYF. Full variable domain (remainder filled in from reference TRBV11-3 and TRBJ2-4): EAGVVQSPRYKIIEKKQPVAFWCNPISGHNTLYWYLQNLGQGPELLIRYENEEAVDDSQLPKDRFSAERLKGVDSTLKIQPAELGDSAVYLCASSPTSETNIQYFGAGTRLSVL.

The rearrangement uses TRBV7-8 and TRBJ1-2; TRBD1 matches 10 bases. Germline values: CDR1 SGHVS, CDR2 FQNEAQ. J gave up 3 bases and V 5 bases, and 3 bases lay outside the gene matches. This CDR3 spans 14 amino acids. CDR3: CASSLGTGDYGYTF. In DNA form, the CDR3 reads TGTGCCAGCAGCCTAGGGACAGGGGACTATGGCTACACCTTC.